Listed below are T cell receptor beta chains from one sample, sequenced in a study of T-cell reconstitution after alpha-beta-depleted transplantation in children. A single record per CDR3 protein comes from TCRdb applying MiXCR to the PCR reads. Of some 490,000 distinct CDR3 sequences detected, approximately 13% appear once; the ten largest clones hold about 5.6%. Sample: PBMCs from the stem cell graft donor, taken from the stem cell graft. Source of these receptors: a human donor who donated a stem cell graft to a child with combined immunodeficiency. The CDR3 runs from the conserved cysteine through the conserved F or W. D genes are given only for firm matches. Clone size is stated in some rows and not others, as once, few, many or a class when expanded.

V,D,size,J,CDR3,DNA
TRBV5-1,-,-,TRBJ2-3,CASSLAPRDTQYF,TGCGCCAGCAGCTTGGCTCCCCGAGATACGCAGTATTTT
TRBV2,-,-,TRBJ2-3,CASSDQWRDTQYF,TGTGCCAGCAGTGATCAATGGAGAGATACGCAGTATTTT
TRBV6-1,-,-,TRBJ2-3,CASSEARHTDTQYF,TGTGCCAGCAGTGAAGCGCGCCACACAGATACGCAGTATTTT
TRBV9,TRBD2,-,TRBJ2-3,CASSVEAGGAPDTQYF,TGTGCCAGCAGCGTAGAAGCGGGAGGAGCCCCAGATACGCAGTATTTT
TRBV29-1,-,few,TRBJ2-1,CSVEGFGTYNEQFF,TGCAGCGTTGAAGGCTTTGGCACCTACAATGAGCAGTTCTTC
TRBV6-1,-,-,TRBJ2-7,CASSSMPGAYYEQYF,TGTGCCAGCAGCTCTATGCCGGGCGCCTACTACGAGCAGTACTTC
TRBV12-3/TRBV12-4,-,few,TRBJ2-7,CASSIGVYYEQYF,TGTGCCAGCAGTATAGGGGTATACTACGAGCAGTACTTC
TRBV7-2,-,few,TRBJ2-1,CASSPWGGLSSYNEQFF,TGTGCCAGCAGCCCCTGGGGGGGGCTGAGCTCCTACAATGAGCAGTTCTTC
TRBV5-1,TRBD1,-,TRBJ2-7,CASSWETGQTYEQYF,TGCGCCAGCAGCTGGGAGACGGGACAGACCTACGAGCAGTACTTC
TRBV29-1,-,few,TRBJ1-1,CSPNEGPLGTEAFF,TGCAGCCCCAACGAGGGGCCGTTGGGGACTGAAGCTTTCTTT
TRBV18,-,few,TRBJ1-1,CASSPLGGREAFF,TGTGCCAGCTCACCACTAGGGGGTCGTGAAGCTTTCTTT
TRBV20-1,-,-,TRBJ2-4,CSARPQGNIQYF,TGCAGTGCTAGACCGCAGGGAAACATTCAGTACTTC
TRBV7-8,TRBD1,few,TRBJ2-7,CASSVDRALYEQYF,TGTGCCAGCAGCGTCGACAGGGCACTCTACGAGCAGTACTTC
TRBV28,TRBD2,many,TRBJ2-2,CASSPGTSGSGELFF,TGTGCCAGCAGCCCCGGGACTAGCGGGAGTGGGGAGCTGTTTTTT
TRBV6-2/TRBV6-3,-,many,TRBJ2-7,CASSYLGVYEQYF,TGTGCCAGCAGTTACTTGGGGGTGTACGAGCAGTACTTC
TRBV10-3,TRBD1,many,TRBJ2-7,CAIGLRTGGEQYF,TGTGCCATCGGGCTAAGGACAGGGGGAGAGCAGTACTTC
TRBV12-3/TRBV12-4,-,few,TRBJ2-1,CASQGSFHDNEQFF,TGTGCCAGCCAGGGCAGCTTTCACGATAATGAGCAGTTCTTC
TRBV4-3,-,-,TRBJ2-7,CASSQDGDTDYEQYF,TGCGCCAGCAGCCAAGACGGGGACACCGACTACGAGCAGTACTTC
TRBV29-1,TRBD2,many,TRBJ2-2,CSVTGLAGTGELFF,TGCAGCGTGACGGGACTAGCGGGCACCGGGGAGCTGTTTTTT
TRBV7-8,-,few,TRBJ2-7,CASTTSYEQYF,TGTGCCAGCACCACCTCCTACGAGCAGTACTTC
TRBV20-1,-,few,TRBJ1-3,CSAREGLGNTIYF,TGCAGTGCTAGAGAGGGTTTAGGAAACACCATATATTTT
TRBV5-1,TRBD2,-,TRBJ2-5,CASSLGSGGNQETQYF,TGCGCCAGCAGCTTGGGTAGCGGGGGAAACCAAGAGACCCAGTACTTC
TRBV20-1,-,few,TRBJ1-1,CSARKMNTEAFF,TGCAGTGCTAGGAAAATGAACACTGAAGCTTTCTTT
TRBV20-1,-,few,TRBJ2-5,CSARLGLQETQYF,TGCAGTGCTCGGCTGGGTTTACAAGAGACCCAGTACTTC
TRBV4-3,-,-,TRBJ1-1,CASSQGLRLEAFF,TGCGCCAGCAGCCAAGGTCTCCGGCTTGAAGCTTTCTTT
TRBV7-3,-,-,TRBJ2-2,CASSLTKATGELFF,TGTGCCAGCAGCTTAACTAAGGCTACCGGGGAGCTGTTTTTT
TRBV12-3/TRBV12-4,-,few,TRBJ2-2,CASSTGLYTGELFF,TGTGCCAGCAGCACAGGGTTGTACACCGGGGAGCTGTTTTTT
TRBV15,-,few,TRBJ2-7,CATSRARTGNSYEQYF,TGTGCCACCAGCAGAGCCCGGACGGGGAATTCCTACGAGCAGTACTTC
TRBV11-3,TRBD1,-,TRBJ2-7,CASSSFDRDYEQYF,TGTGCCAGCAGCTCGTTCGACAGGGACTACGAGCAGTACTTC
TRBV12-3/TRBV12-4,TRBD1,-,TRBJ2-7,CASSPTGGNSYEQYF,TGTGCCAGCAGTCCGACAGGGGGAAATTCCTACGAGCAGTACTTC
TRBV28,-,few,TRBJ1-6,CASSLFRNSPLHF,TGTGCCAGCAGTTTGTTCAGAAATTCACCCCTCCACTTT
TRBV25-1,-,-,TRBJ2-5,CASSGDNRQETQYF,TGTGCCAGCAGTGGGGACAACCGCCAAGAGACCCAGTACTTC
TRBV15,TRBD1,-,TRBJ2-3,CATSSRQGVTDTQYF,TGTGCCACCAGCTCCCGACAGGGTGTCACAGATACGCAGTATTTT
TRBV28,TRBD2,-,TRBJ2-1,CASSLRRGGVHNEQFF,TGTGCCAGCAGTTTAAGGCGCGGGGGTGTTCACAATGAGCAGTTCTTC
TRBV7-9,-,many,TRBJ1-5,CASMQDGNQPQHF,TGTGCCAGCATGCAGGATGGCAATCAGCCCCAGCATTTT
TRBV3-1,TRBD1,-,TRBJ2-7,CASSHGTGGIYEQYF,TGTGCCAGCAGCCACGGGACAGGGGGCATCTACGAGCAGTACTTC
TRBV4-2,-,-,TRBJ2-5,CASSPPQAGSETQYF,TGTGCCAGCAGCCCGCCCCAGGCGGGCTCGGAGACCCAGTACTTC
TRBV6-1,-,many,TRBJ2-6,CASNRDGTGANVLTF,TGTGCCAGCAACAGGGATGGAACTGGGGCCAACGTCCTGACTTTC
TRBV7-7,TRBD2,-,TRBJ2-5,CASSLRSGGGIGRETQYF,TGTGCCAGCAGCTTACGTTCGGGAGGCGGGATCGGGCGAGAGACCCAGTACTTC
TRBV12-3/TRBV12-4,-,-,TRBJ1-6,CASKQQGPSPLHF,TGTGCCAGCAAACAACAGGGACCTTCACCCCTCCACTTT
TRBV6-5,TRBD1,many,TRBJ2-1,CASNPFATGGRNEQFF,TGTGCCAGCAATCCCTTTGCGACAGGGGGCCGTAATGAGCAGTTCTTC
TRBV20-1,-,many,TRBJ2-5,CSAPAQELQETQYF,TGCAGTGCTCCAGCACAGGAACTTCAAGAGACCCAGTACTTC
TRBV12-3/TRBV12-4,TRBD1,few,TRBJ1-3,CASSLAPVPTDRGKGNTIYF,TGTGCCAGCAGTTTAGCCCCTGTGCCAACGGACAGGGGGAAAGGAAACACCATATATTTT
TRBV12-3/TRBV12-4,TRBD1,many,TRBJ1-5,CASSSSRGYQPQHF,TGTGCCAGCAGTTCGTCCAGGGGGTATCAGCCCCAGCATTTT
TRBV3-1,-,-,TRBJ1-3,CATRDMGNTIYF,TGTGCCACCAGGGACATGGGAAACACCATATATTTT
TRBV5-1,-,few,TRBJ2-1,CASSLNLYGGRNEQFF,TGCGCCAGCAGCCTCAATCTGTATGGGGGCCGGAATGAGCAGTTCTTC
TRBV15,-,many,TRBJ2-3,CATSRDWTAYTDTQYF,TGTGCCACCAGCAGAGATTGGACAGCATACACAGATACGCAGTATTTT
TRBV5-4,-,many,TRBJ2-7,CASSFLPGSYEQYF,TGTGCCAGCAGCTTTCTGCCCGGATCCTACGAGCAGTACTTC
TRBV4-3,-,-,TRBJ2-3,CASSLSILGGGAQDTQYF,TGCGCCAGCAGCCTCTCAATCTTAGGGGGGGGAGCACAAGATACGCAGTATTTT
TRBV7-9,-,many,TRBJ2-6,CASSHRELSGANVLTF,TGTGCCAGCAGCCACCGTGAGCTATCTGGGGCCAACGTCCTGACTTTC
TRBV11-3,-,-,TRBJ2-3,CASSPPGATDTQYF,TGTGCCAGCAGCCCCCCAGGGGCCACAGATACGCAGTATTTT
TRBV13,-,many,TRBJ2-6,CASSHRPSGANVLTF,TGTGCCAGCAGCCATCGACCCTCTGGGGCCAACGTCCTGACTTTC